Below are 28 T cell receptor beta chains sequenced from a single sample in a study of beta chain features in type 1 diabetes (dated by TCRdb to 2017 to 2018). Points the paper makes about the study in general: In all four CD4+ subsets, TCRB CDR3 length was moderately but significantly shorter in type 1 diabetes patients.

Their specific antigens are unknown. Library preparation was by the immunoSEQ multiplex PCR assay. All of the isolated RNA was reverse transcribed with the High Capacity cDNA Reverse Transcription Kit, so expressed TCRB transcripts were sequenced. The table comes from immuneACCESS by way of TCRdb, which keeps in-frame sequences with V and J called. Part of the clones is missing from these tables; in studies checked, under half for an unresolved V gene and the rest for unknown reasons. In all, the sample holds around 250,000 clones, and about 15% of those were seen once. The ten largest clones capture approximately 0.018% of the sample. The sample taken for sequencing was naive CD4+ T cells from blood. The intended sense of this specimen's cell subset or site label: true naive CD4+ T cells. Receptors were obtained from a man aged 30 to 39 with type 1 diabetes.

CDR3 amino acids: CASSTRGGTSADTQYF. DNA of the CDR3: TGTGCCAGCAGCACCCGCGGGGGGACTTCGGCAGATACGCAGTATTTT. The gene calls are TRBV9 and TRBJ2-3; 8 nucleotides match TRBD2. This CDR3 is 16 amino acids long. Germline CDR1 is SGDLS and CDR2 is YYNGEE. The J segment lost 4 bases and the V segment lost 4 bases, leaving 11 bases of the junction unmatched.

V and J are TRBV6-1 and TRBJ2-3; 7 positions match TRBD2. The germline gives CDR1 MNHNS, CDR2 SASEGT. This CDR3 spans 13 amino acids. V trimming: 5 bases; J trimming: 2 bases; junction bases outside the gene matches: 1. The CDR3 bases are TGTGCCAGCAGTCGGGACTACACAGATACGCAGTATTTT. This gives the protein CASSRDYTDTQYF.

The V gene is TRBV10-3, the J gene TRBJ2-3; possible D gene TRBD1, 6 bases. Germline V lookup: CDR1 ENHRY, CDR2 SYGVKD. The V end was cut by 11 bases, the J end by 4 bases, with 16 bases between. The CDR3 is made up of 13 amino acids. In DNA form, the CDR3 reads TGTGCCCTGGGGGCAGGGCGCGCAGATACGCAGTATTTT. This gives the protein CALGAGRADTQYF.

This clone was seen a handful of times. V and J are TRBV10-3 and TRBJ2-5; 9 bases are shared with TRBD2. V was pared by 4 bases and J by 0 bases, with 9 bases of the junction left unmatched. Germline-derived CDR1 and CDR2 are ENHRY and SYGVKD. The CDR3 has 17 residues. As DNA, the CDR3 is TGTGCCATCAGTGCTGCGGGGGGGTACACCTACCAAGAGACCCAGTACTTC. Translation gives CAISAAGGYTYQETQYF.

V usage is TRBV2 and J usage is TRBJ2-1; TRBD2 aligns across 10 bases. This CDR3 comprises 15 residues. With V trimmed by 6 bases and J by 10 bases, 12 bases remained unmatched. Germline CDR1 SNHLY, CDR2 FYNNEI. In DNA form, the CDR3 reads TGTGCCAGCAGCTTAGCGGGGGGATCCTCGGTCGAGCAGTTCTTC. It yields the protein CASSLAGGSSVEQFF.

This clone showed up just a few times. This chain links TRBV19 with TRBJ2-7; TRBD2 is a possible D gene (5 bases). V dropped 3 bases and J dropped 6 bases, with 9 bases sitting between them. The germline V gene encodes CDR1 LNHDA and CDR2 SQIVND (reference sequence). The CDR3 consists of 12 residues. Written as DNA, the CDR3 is TGTGCCAGTAGTATGGTCGGGGTCGAGCAGTACTTC. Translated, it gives CASSMVGVEQYF.

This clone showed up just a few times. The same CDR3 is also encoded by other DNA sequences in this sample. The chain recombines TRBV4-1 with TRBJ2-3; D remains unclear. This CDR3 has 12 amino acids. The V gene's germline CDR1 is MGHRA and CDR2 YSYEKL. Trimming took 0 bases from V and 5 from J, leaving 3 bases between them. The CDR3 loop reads CASSQDRDTQYF. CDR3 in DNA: TGCGCCAGCAGCCAAGATCGAGATACGCAGTATTTT.

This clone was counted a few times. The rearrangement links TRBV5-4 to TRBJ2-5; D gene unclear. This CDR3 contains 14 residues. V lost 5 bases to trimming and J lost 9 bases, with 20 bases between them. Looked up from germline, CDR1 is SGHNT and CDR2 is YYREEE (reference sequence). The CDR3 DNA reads TGTGCCAGCAGGTCCACCCAGGAACCTGTACCCCAGTACTTC. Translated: CASRSTQEPVPQYF.

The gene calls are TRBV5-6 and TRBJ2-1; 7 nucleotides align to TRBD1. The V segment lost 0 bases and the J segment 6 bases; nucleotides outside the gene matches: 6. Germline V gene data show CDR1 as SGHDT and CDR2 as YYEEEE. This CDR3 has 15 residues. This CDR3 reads CASSLGYRGLNEQFF. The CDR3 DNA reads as TGTGCCAGCAGCTTGGGTTACAGGGGCCTCAATGAGCAGTTCTTC.

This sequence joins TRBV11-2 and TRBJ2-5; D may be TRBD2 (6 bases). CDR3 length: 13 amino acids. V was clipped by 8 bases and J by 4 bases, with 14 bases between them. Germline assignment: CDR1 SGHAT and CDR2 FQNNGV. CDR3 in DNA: TGTGCCAGCGGGCCCCGGGGGACAGAGACCCAGTACTTC. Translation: CASGPRGTETQYF.

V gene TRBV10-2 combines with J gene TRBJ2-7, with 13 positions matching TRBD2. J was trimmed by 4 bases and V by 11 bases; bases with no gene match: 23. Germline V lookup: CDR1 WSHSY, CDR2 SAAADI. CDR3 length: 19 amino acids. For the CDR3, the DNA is TGCGCCTCTATCCCCCCAGGACAGGGACTAGCGGGATCGACTTACGAGCAGTACTTC. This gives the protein CASIPPGQGLAGSTYEQYF.

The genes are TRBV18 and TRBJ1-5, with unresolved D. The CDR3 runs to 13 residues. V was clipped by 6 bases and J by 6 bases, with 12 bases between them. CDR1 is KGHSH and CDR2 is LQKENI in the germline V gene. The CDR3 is CASSRDSGQPQHF. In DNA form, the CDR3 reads TGTGCCAGCTCCCGAGATTCGGGTCAGCCCCAGCATTTT.

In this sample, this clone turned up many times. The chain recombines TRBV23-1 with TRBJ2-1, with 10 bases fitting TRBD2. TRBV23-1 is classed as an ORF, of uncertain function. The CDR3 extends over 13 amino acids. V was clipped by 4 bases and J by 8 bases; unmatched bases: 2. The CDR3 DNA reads TGCGCCAGCAGTCCTAGCGGGAGTGATGAGCAGTTCTTC. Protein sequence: CASSPSGSDEQFF.

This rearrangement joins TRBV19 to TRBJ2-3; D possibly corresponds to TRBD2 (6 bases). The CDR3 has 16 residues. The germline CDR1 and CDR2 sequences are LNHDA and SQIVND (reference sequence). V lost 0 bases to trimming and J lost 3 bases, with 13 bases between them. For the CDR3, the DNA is TGTGCCAGTAGTATAGACCCGGGGGATCGGACAGATACGCAGTATTTT. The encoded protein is CASSIDPGDRTDTQYF. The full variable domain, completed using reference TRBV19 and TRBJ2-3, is DGGITQSPKYLFRKEGQNVTLSCEQNLNHDAMYWYRQDPGQGLRLIYYSQIVNDFQKGDIAEGYSVSREKKESFPLTVTSAQKNPTAFYLCASSIDPGDRTDTQYFGPGTRLTVL.

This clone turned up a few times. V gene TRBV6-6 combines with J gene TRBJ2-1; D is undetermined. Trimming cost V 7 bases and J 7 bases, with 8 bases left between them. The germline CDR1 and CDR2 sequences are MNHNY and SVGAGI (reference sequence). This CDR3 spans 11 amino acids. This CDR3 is CASTVRNEQFF. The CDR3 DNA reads TGTGCCAGCACCGTGAGGAATGAGCAGTTCTTC.

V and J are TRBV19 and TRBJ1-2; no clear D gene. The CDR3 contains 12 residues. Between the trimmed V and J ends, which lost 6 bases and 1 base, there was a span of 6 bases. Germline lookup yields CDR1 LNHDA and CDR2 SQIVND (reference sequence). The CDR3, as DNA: TGTGCCAGTAGCAGAATTAACTATGGCTACACCTTC. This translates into CASSRINYGYTF.

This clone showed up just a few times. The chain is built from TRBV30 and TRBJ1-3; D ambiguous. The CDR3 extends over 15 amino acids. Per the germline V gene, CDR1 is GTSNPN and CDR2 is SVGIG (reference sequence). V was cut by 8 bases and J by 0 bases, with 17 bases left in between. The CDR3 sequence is CALEPVGSSGNTIYF. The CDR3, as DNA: TGTGCCCTGGAACCCGTCGGGAGCTCTGGAAACACCATATATTTT. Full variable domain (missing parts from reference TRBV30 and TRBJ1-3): SQTIHQWPATLVQPVGSPLSLECTVEGTSNPNLYWYRQAAGRGLQLLFYSVGIGQISSEVPQNLSASRPQDRQFILSSKKLLLSDSGFYLCALEPVGSSGNTIYFGEGSWLTVV.

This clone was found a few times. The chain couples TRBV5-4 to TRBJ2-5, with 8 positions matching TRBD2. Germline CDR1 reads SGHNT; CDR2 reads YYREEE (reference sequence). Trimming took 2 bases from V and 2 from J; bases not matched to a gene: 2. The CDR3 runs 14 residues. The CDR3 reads CASSFGTRQETQYF. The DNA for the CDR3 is TGTGCCAGCAGCTTTGGGACTAGGCAAGAGACCCAGTACTTC.

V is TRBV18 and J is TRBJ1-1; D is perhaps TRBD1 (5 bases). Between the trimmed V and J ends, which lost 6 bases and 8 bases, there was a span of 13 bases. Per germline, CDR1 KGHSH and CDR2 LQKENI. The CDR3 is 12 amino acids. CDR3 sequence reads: CASSPLRGEAFF. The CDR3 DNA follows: TGTGCCAGCTCCCCTTTAAGGGGAGAAGCTTTCTTT.

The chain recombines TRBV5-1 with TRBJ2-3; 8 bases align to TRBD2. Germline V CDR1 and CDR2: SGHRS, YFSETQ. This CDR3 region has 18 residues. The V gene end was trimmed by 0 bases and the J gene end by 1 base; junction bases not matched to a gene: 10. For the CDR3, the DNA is TGCGCCAGCAGCTTGGAAGTACGGCGGGGGGCCCGCACAGATACGCAGTATTTT. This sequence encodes CASSLEVRRGARTDTQYF.

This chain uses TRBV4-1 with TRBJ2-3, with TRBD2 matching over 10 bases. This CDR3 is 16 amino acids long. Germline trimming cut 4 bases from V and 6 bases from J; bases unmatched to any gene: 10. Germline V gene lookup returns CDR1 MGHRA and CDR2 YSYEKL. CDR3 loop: CASSPSGAGGLDTQYF. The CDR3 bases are TGCGCCAGCAGCCCCTCGGGAGCGGGAGGGCTGGATACGCAGTATTTT.

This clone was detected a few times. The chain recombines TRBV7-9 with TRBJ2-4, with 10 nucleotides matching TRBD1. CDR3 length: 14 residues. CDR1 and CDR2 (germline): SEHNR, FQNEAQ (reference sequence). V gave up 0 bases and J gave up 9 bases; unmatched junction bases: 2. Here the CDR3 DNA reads TGTGCCAGCAGCTTAGCGGGACAGGGGAGCATTCAGTACTTC. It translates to CASSLAGQGSIQYF.

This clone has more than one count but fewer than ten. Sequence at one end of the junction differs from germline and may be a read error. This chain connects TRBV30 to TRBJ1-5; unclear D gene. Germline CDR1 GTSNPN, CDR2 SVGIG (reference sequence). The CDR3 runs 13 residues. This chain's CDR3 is CAWSKGSDQPQHF. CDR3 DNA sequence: TGTGCCTGGAGCAAGGGTAGCGATCAGCCCCAGCATTTT.

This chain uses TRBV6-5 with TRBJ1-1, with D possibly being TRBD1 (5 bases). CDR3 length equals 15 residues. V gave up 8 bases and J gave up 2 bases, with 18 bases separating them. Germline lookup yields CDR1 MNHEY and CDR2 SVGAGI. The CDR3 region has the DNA TGTGCCAGCCATGATGCGGGGGAGGGAAACACTGAAGCTTTCTTT. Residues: CASHDAGEGNTEAFF.

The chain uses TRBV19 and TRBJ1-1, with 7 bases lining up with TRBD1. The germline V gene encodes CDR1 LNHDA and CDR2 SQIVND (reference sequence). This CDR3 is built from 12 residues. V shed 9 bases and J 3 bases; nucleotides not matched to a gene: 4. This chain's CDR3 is CASQGGYTEAFF. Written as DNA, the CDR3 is TGTGCCAGCCAGGGGGGCTACACTGAAGCTTTCTTT.

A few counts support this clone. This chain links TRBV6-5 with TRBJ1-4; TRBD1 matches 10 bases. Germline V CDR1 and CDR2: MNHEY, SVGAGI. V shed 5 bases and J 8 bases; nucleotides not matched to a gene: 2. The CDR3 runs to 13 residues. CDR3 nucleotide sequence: TGTGCCAGCAGTAGGGACAGGGGCGAAAAACTGTTTTTT. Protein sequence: CASSRDRGEKLFF.

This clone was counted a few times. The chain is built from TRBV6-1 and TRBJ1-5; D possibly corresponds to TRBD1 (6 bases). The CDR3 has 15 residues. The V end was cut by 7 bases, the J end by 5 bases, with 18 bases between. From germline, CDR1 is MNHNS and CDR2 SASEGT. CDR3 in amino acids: CASNPGQVGDQPQHF. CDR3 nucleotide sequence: TGTGCCAGCAACCCGGGACAAGTTGGAGATCAGCCCCAGCATTTT.

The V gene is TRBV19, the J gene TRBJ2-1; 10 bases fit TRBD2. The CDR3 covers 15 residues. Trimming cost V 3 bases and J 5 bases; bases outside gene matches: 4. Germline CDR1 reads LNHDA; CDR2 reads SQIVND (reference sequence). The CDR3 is CASSISSGGNNEQFF. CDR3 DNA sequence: TGTGCCAGTAGTATCTCTAGCGGGGGCAACAATGAGCAGTTCTTC.